This T cell receptor (beta chain) is from a study of T cell responses to AZD1222 COVID-19 vaccine. Note on this clone: Antigen unknown.

Overall study results and limits: White British donors predominated, females outnumbered males, and clonal diversity was possibly underestimated. Breadth and depth of Spike-specific TCRs rose after two AZD1222 doses.

Only in-frame clones appear in the TCRdb table, and some are missing; sequencing was by immunoSEQ multiplex PCR. The table lists 100,000 to 150,000 clones, 80% to 90% of them singletons. The origin of this receptor is an adult in good health. This sample comprised peripheral blood, obtained on day 0 of MenACWY control vaccination.

The CDR3 DNA is TGCGCCAGCAGCCAAAGCCCCCGGGGTTTCTCCCTCTATGGCTACACCTTC. Residues: CASSQSPRGFSLYGYTF. The rearrangement joins TRBV4-1 to TRBJ1-2; D unclear. CDR3 length equals 17 residues. Deletions cut 2 bases from V and 4 bases from J, with 20 bases between. Germline assignment: CDR1 MGHRA and CDR2 YSYEKL.